This T cell receptor (beta chain) comes out of a study of blood T cells in healthy people across ages. This clonotype appeared once. A second roughly 7 to 11 cycle PCR used barcoded and J-beta primers. TCRdb re-derived calls from the 5' RACE reads in MiXCR, one entry per CDR3 protein. The table includes some 920,000 distinct CDR3 sequences, roughly 51% detected once. The sequence was collected from a woman between 55 and 75 years old in good health. Source material: blood.

CDR3 bases: TGTGCCAGCAGCTTAATTAGCGGGAAGTACAATGAGCAGTACTTC. As protein: CASSLISGKYNEQYF. The J gene is TRBJ2-1, the V gene TRBV11-2; 8 positions agree with TRBD2. Judging by the DNA end, TRBJ2-7 fits better; the J call may be wrong. CDR1 is SGHAT and CDR2 is FQNNGV in the germline V gene. The CDR3 is made up of 15 amino acids.